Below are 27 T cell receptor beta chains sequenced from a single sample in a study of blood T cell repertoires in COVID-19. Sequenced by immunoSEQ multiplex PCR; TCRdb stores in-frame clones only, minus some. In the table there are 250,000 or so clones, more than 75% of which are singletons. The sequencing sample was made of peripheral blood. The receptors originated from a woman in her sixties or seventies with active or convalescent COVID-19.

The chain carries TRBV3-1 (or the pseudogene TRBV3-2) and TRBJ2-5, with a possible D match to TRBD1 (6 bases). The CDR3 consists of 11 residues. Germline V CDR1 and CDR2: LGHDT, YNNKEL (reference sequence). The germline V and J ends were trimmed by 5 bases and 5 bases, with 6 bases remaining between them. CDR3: CASSTGETQYF. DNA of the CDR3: TGTGCCAGCAGCACAGGGGAGACCCAGTACTTC.

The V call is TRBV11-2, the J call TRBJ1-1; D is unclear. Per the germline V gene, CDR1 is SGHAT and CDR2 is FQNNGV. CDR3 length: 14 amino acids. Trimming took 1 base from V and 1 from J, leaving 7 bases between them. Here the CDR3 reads CASSLGRRNTEAFF. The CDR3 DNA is TGTGCCAGCAGCTTAGGGAGACGGAACACTGAAGCTTTCTTT.

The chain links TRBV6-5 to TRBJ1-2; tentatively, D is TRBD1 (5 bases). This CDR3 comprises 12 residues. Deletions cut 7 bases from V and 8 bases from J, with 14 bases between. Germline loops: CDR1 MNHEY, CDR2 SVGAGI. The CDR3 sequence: CASTQGGRGYTF. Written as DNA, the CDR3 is TGTGCCAGCACCCAGGGAGGCAGAGGCTACACCTTC.

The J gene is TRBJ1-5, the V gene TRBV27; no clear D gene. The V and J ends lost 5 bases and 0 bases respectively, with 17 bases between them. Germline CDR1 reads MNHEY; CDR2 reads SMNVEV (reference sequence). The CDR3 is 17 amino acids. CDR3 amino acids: CASSPLGTIYSNQPQHF. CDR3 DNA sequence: TGTGCCAGCAGTCCCCTAGGAACAATCTATAGCAATCAGCCCCAGCATTTT.

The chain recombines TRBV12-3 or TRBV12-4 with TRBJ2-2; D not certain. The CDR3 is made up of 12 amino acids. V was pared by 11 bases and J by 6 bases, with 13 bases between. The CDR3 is CAAITVPGELFF. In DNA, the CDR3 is TGTGCCGCAATAACTGTCCCCGGGGAGCTGTTTTTT.

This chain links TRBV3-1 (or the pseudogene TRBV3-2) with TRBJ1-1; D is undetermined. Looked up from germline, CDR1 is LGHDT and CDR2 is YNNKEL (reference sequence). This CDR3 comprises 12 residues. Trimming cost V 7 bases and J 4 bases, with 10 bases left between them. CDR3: CASISSPTEAFF. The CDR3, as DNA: TGTGCCAGCATCTCGAGCCCCACTGAAGCTTTCTTT.

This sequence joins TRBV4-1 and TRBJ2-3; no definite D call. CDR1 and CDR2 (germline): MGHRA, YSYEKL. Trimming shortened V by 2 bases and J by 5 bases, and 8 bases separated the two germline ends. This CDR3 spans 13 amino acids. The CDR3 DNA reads TGCGCCAGCAGCCAAACACCGCAAGATACGCAGTATTTT. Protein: CASSQTPQDTQYF.

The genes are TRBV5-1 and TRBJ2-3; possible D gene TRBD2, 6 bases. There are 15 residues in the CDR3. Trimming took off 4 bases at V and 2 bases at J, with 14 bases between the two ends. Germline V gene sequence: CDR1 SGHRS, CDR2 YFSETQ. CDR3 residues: CASSPWGDNTDTQYF. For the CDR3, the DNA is TGCGCCAGCAGCCCCTGGGGGGATAACACAGATACGCAGTATTTT.

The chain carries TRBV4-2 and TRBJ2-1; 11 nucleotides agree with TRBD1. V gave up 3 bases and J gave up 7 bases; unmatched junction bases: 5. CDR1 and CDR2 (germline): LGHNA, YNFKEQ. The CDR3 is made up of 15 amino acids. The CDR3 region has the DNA TGTGCCAGCAGCCACCGGGACAGGGGGGGAAATGAGCAGTTCTTC. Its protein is CASSHRDRGGNEQFF.

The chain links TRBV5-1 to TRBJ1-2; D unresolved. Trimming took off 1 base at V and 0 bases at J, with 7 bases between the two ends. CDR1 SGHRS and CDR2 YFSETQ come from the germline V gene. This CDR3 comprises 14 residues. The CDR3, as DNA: TGCGCCAGCAGCTTGAACACACCTAACTATGGCTACACCTTC. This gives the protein CASSLNTPNYGYTF.

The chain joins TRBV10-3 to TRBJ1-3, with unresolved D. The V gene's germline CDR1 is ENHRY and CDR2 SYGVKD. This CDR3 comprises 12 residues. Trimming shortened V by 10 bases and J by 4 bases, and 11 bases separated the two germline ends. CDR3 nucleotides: TGTGCCACCCACACGGGGGGAAACACCATATATTTT. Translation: CATHTGGNTIYF.

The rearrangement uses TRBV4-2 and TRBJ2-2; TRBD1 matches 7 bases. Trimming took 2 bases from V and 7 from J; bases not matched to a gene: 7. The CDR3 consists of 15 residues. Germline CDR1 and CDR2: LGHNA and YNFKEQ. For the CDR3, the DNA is TGTGCCAGCAGCCAAAGGACAGGCGAATTCGGGGAGCTGTTTTTT. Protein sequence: CASSQRTGEFGELFF.

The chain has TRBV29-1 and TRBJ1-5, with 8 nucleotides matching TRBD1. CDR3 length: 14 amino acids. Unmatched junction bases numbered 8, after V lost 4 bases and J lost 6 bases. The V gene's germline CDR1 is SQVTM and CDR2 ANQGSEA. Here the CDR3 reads CSVAFQGAFQPQHF. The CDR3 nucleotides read TGCAGCGTTGCTTTTCAGGGGGCTTTTCAGCCCCAGCATTTT.

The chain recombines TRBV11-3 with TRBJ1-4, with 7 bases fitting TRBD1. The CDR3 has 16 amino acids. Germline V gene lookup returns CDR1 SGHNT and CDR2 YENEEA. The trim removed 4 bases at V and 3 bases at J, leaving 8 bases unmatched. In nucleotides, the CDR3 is TGTGCCAGCAGCTCGGGAGGGGGCATGGCTAATGAAAAACTGTTTTTT. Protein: CASSSGGGMANEKLFF.

CDR3 loop: CASSPTELREKLFF. CDR3 sequence (DNA): TGTGCCAGCAGCCCAACCGAGTTGCGTGAAAAACTGTTTTTT. The chain couples TRBV7-9 to TRBJ1-4, with unresolved D. With 5 bases removed from V and 7 bases from J, the gap between germline ends came to 14 bases. This CDR3 has 14 residues. The V gene's germline CDR1 is SEHNR and CDR2 FQNEAQ (reference sequence).

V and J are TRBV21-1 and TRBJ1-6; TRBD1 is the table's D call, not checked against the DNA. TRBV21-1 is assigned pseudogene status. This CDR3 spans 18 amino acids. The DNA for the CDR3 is TGTGCCAGCAGCAAAGGAGGACAGGGGGCATCCCCAATCCATCGCCTCCACTTT. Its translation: CASSKGGQGASPIHRLHF.

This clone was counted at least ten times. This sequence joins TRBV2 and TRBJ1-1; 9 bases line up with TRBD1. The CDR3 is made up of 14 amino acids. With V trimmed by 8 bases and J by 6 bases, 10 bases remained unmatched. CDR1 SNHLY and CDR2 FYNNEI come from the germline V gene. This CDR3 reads CASGWTGAGAEAFF. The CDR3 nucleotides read TGTGCCAGCGGGTGGACAGGGGCGGGCGCTGAAGCTTTCTTT. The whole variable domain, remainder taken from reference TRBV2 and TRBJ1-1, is EPEVTQTPSHQVTQMGQEVILRCVPISNHLYFYWYRQILGQKVEFLVSFYNNEISEKSEIFDDQFSVERPDGSNFTLKIRSTKLEDSAMYFCASGWTGAGAEAFFGQGTRLTVV.

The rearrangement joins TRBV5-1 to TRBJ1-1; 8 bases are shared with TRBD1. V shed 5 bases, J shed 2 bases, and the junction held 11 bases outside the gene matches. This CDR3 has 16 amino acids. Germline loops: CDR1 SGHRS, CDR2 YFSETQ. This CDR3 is CASRTGAGRTNTEAFF. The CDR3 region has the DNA TGCGCCAGCAGGACAGGGGCGGGGCGGACCAACACTGAAGCTTTCTTT.

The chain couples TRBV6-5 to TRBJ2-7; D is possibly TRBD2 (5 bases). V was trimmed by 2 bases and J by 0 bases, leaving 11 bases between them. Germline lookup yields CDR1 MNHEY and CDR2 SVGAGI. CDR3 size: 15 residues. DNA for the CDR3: TGTGCCAGCAGTTACGGGTCGGGGAGCTCCTACGAGCAGTACTTC. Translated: CASSYGSGSSYEQYF.

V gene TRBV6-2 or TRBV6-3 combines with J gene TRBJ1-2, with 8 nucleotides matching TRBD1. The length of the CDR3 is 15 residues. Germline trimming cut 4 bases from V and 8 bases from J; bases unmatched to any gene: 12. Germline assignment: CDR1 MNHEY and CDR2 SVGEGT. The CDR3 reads CASSSSEQGGRGYTF. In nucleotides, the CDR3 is TGTGCCAGCAGTTCCTCAGAACAGGGGGGAAGAGGCTACACCTTC.

The CDR3 coding sequence is TGTGCCAGCTCACCGGAGCAGGGGGCCGTCCTAACTGAAGCCAACGTCCTGACTTTC. Translating it yields CASSPEQGAVLTEANVLTF. The J gene is TRBJ2-6, the V gene TRBV18; 8 bases align to TRBD1. This CDR3 comprises 19 residues. From germline, CDR1 is KGHSH and CDR2 LQKENI. V shed 3 bases, J shed 7 bases, and the junction held 17 bases outside the gene matches.

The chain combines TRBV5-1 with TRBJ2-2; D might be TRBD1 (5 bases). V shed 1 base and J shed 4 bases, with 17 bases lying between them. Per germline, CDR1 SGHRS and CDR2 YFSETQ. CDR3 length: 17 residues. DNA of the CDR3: TGCGCCAGCAGCTTGTGGTCCAGGGAAGAGGTCACCGGGGAGCTGTTTTTT. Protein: CASSLWSREEVTGELFF.

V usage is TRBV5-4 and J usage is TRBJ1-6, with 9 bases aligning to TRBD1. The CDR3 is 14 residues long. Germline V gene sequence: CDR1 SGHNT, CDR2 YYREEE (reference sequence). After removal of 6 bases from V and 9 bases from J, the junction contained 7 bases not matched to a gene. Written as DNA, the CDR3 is TGTGCCAGCAAAGGGACAGGGCTTGCTTCACCCCTCCACTTT. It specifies CASKGTGLASPLHF.

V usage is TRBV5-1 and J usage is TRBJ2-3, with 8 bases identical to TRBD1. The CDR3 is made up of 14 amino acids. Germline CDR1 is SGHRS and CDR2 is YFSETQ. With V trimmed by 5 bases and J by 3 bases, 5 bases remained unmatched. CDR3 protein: CASSQGAVTDTQYF. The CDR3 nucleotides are TGCGCCAGCAGTCAGGGGGCCGTTACAGATACGCAGTATTTT. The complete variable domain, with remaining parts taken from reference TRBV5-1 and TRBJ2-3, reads KAGVTQTPRYLIKTRGQQVTLSCSPISGHRSVSWYQQTPGQGLQFLFEYFSETQRNKGNFPGRFSGRQFSNSRSEMNVSTLELGDSALYLCASSQGAVTDTQYFGPGTRLTVL.

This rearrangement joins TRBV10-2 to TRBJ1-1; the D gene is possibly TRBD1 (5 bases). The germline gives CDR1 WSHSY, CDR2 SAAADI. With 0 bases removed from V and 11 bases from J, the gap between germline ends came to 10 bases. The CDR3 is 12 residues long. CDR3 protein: CASSESLGPAFF. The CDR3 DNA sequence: TGCGCCAGCAGTGAGTCATTGGGGCCGGCTTTCTTT.

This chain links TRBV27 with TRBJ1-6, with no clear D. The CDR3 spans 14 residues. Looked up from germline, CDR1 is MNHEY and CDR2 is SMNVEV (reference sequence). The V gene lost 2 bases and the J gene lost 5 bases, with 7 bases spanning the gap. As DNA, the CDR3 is TGTGCCAGCAGTTTACAGTCCAATAATTCACCCCTCCACTTT. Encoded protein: CASSLQSNNSPLHF.

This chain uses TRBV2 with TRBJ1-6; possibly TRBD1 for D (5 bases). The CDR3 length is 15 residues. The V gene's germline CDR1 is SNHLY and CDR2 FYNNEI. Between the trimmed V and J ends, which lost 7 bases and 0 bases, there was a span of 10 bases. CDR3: CASTGGSSYNSPLHF. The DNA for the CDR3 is TGTGCCAGCACCGGGGGGAGCTCCTATAATTCACCCCTCCACTTT.